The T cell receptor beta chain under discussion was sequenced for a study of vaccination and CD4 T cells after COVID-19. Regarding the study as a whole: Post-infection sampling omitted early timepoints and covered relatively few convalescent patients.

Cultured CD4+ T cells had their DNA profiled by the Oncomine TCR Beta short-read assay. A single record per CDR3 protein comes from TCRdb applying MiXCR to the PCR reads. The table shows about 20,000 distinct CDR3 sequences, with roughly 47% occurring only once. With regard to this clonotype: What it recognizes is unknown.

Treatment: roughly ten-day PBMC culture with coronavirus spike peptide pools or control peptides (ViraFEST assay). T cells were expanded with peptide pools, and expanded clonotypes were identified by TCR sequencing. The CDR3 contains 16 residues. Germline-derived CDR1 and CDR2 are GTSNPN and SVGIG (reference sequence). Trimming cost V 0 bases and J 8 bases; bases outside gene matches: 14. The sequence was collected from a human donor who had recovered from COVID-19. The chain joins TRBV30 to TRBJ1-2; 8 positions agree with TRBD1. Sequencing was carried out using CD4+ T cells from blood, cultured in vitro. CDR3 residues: CAWSVNRGNNLWGYTF. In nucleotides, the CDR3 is TGTGCCTGGAGTGTAAACAGGGGGAACAATCTATGGGGCTACACCTTC. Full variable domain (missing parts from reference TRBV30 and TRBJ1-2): SQTIHQWPATLVQPVGSPLSLECTVEGTSNPNLYWYRQAAGRGLQLLFYSVGIGQISSEVPQNLSASRPQDRQFILSSKKLLLSDSGFYLCAWSVNRGNNLWGYTFGSGTRLTVV.